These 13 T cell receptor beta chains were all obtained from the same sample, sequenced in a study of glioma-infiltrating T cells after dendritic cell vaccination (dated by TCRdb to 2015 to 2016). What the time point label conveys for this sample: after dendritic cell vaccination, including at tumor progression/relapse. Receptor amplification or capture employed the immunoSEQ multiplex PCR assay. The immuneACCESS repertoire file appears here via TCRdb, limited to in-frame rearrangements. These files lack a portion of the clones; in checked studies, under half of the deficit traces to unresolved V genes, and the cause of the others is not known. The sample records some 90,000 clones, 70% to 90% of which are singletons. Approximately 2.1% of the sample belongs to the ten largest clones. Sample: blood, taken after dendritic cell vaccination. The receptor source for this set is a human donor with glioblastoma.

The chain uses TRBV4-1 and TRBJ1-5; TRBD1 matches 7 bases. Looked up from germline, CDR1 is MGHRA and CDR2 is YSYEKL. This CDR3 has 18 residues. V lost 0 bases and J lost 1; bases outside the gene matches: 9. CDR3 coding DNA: TGCGCCAGCAGCCAAGATCTAGGGGGCAGGGCGAGCAATCAGCCCCAGCATTTT. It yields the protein CASSQDLGGRASNQPQHF.

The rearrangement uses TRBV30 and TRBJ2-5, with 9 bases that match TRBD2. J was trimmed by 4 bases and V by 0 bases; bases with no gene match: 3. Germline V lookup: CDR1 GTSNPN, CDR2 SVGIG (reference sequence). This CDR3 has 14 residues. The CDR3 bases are TGTGCCTGGAGTGTAGGGACTAGCAGAGAGACCCAGTACTTC. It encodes CAWSVGTSRETQYF.

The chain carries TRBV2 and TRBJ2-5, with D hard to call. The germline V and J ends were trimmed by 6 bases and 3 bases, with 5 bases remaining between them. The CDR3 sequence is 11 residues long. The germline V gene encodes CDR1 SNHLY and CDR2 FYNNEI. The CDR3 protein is CASSPKETQYF. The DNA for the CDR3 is TGTGCCAGCAGCCCCAAAGAGACCCAGTACTTC. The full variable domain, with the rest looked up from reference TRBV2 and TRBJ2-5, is EPEVTQTPSHQVTQMGQEVILRCVPISNHLYFYWYRQILGQKVEFLVSFYNNEISEKSEIFDDQFSVERPDGSNFTLKIRSTKLEDSAMYFCASSPKETQYFGPGTRLLVL.

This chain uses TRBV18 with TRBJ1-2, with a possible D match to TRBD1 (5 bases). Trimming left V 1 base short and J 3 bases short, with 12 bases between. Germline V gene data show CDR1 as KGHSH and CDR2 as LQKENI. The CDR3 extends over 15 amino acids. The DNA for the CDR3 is TGTGCCAGCTCACCACGGGAAGGGGCGGACTATGGCTACACCTTC. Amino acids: CASSPREGADYGYTF.

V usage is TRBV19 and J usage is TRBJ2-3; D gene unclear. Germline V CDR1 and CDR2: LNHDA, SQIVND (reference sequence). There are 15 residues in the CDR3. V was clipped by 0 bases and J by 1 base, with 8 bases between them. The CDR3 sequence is CASSIDDKRTDTQYF. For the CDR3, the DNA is TGTGCCAGTAGTATAGATGACAAGCGCACAGATACGCAGTATTTT.

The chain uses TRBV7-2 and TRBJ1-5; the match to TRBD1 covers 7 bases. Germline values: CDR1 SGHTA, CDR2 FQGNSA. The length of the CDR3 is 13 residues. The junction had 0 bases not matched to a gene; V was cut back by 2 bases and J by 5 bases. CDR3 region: CASSLQGDQPQHF. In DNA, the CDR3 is TGTGCCAGCAGCTTACAGGGGGATCAGCCCCAGCATTTT.

For the CDR3, the DNA is TGTGCCAGCGAACAAGCGGGGGAATCCAATGAGCAGTTCTTC. Translated: CASEQAGESNEQFF. V gene TRBV28 combines with J gene TRBJ2-1; 8 positions agree with TRBD2. Germline CDR1 and CDR2: MDHEN and SYDVKM. The CDR3 loop spans 14 amino acids. Trimming removed 8 bases from V and 6 bases from J; junction bases left unmatched: 9.

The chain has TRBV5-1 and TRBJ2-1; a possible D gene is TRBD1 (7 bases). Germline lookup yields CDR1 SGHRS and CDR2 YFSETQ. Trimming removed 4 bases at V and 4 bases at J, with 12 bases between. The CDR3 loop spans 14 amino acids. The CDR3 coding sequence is TGCGCCAGCAGCCGGGGGACAGTTTACAATGAGCAGTTCTTC. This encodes CASSRGTVYNEQFF. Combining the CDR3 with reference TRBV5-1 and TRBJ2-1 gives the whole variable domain KAGVTQTPRYLIKTRGQQVTLSCSPISGHRSVSWYQQTPGQGLQFLFEYFSETQRNKGNFPGRFSGRQFSNSRSEMNVSTLELGDSALYLCASSRGTVYNEQFFGPGTRLTVL.

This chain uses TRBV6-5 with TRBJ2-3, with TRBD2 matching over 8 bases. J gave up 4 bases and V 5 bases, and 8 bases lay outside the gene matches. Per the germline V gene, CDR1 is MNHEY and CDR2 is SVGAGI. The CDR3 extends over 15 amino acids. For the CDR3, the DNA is TGTGCCAGCAGTAGAGCGGGAGTCGAGTCAGATACGCAGTATTTT. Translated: CASSRAGVESDTQYF.

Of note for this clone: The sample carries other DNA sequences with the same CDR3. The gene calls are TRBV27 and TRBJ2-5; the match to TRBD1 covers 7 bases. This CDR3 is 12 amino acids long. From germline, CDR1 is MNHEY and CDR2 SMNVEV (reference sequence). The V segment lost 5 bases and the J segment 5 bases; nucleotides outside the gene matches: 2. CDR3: CASSPQGETQYF. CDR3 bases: TGTGCCAGCAGTCCACAGGGGGAGACCCAGTACTTC.

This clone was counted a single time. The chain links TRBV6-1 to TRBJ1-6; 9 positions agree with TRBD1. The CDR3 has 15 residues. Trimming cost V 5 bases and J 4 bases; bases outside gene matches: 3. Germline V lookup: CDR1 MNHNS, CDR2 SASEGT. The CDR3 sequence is CASSTDRGYNSPLHF. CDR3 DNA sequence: TGTGCCAGCAGTACTGACAGGGGGTATAATTCACCCCTCCACTTT.

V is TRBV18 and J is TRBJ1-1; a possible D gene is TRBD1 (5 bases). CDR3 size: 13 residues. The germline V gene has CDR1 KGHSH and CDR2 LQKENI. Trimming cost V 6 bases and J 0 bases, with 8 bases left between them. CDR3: CASSPDMNTEAFF. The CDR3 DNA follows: TGTGCCAGCTCCCCGGACATGAACACTGAAGCTTTCTTT.

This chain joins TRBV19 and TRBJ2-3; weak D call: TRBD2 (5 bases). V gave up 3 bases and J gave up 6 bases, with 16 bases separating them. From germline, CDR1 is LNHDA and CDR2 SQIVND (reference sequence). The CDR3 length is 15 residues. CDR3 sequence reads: CASSISTFRGDTQYF. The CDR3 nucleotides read TGTGCCAGTAGTATTTCGACCTTCCGAGGGGATACGCAGTATTTT.